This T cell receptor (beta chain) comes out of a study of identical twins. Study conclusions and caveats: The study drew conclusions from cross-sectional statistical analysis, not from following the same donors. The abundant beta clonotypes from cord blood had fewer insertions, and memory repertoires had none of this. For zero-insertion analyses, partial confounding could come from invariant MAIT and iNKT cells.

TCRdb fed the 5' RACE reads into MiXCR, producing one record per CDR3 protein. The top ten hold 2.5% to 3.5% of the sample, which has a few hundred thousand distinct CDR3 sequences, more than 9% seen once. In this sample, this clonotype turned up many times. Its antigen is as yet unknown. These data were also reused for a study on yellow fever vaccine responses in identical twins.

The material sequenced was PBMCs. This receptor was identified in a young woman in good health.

The CDR3 protein is CASSQGDGGYEQYF. In nucleotides, the CDR3 is TGCGCCAGCAGCCAAGGGGACGGAGGCTACGAGCAGTACTTC. This chain joins TRBV4-3 and TRBJ2-7; D may match TRBD1 or TRBD2 (5 bases each). V dropped 1 base and J dropped 3 bases, with 10 bases sitting between them. CDR1 is LGHNA and CDR2 is YSLEER in the germline V gene. CDR3 length equals 14 residues.